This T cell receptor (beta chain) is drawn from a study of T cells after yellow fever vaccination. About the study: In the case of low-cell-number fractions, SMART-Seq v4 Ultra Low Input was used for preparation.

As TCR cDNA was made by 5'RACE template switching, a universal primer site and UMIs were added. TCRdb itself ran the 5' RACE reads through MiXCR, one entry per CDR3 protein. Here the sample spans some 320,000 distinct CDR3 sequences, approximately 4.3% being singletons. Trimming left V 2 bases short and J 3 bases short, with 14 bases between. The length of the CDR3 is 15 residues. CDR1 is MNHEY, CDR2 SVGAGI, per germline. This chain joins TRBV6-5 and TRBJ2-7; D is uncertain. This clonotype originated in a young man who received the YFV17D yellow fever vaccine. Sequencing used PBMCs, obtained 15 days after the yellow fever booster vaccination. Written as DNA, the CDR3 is TGTGCCAGCAGTTACCGGGCTGCCCTGAGCTACGAGCAGTACTTC. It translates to CASSYRAALSYEQYF.